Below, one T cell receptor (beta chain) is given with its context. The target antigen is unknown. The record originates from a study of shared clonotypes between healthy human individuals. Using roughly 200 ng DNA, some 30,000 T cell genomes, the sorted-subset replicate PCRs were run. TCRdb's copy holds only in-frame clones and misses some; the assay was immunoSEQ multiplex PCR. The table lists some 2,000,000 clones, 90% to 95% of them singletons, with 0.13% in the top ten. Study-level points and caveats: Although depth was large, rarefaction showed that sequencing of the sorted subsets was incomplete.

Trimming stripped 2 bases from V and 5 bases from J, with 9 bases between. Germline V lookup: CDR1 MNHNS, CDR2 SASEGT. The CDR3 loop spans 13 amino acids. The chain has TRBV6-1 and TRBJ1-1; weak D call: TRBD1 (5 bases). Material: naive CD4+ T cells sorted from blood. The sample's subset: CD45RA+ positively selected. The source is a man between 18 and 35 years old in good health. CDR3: CASSEWGGTEAFF. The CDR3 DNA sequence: TGTGCCAGCAGTGAATGGGGGGGGACTGAAGCTTTCTTT.